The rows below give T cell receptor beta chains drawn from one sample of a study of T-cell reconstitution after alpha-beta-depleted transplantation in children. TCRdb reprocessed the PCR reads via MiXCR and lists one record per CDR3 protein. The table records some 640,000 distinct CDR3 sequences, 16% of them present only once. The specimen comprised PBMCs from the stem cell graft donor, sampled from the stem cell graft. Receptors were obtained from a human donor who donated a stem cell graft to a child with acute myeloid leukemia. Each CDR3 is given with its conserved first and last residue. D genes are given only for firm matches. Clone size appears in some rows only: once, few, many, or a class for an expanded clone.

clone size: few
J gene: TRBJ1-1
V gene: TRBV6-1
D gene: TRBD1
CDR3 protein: CASSGQGRSHAFF
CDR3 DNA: TGTGCCAGCAGTGGACAGGGCCGAAGTCACGCTTTCTTT

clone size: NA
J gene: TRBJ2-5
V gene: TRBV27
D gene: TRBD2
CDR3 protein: CASSGTSRWYF
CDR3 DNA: TGTGCCAGCAGTGGGACTAGCAGATGGTACTTC

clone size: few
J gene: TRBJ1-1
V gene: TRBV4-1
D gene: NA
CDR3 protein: CASRSKLEAFF
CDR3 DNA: TGCGCCAGCAGGTCGAAGCTTGAAGCTTTCTTT

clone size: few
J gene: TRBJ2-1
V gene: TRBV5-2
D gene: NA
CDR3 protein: CASHYPGSGGYNEQFF
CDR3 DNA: TGTGCCAGCCACTATCCGGGGTCGGGGGGTTACAATGAGCAGTTCTTC

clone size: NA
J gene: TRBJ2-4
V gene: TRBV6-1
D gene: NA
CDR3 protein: CASSERRNGKNIQYF
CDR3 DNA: TGTGCCAGCAGTGAAAGGCGGAACGGCAAAAACATTCAGTACTTC

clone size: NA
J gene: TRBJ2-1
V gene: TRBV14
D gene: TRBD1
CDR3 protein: CASSHLQGSHNEQFF
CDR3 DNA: TGTGCCAGCAGCCATCTACAGGGGTCCCACAATGAGCAGTTCTTC

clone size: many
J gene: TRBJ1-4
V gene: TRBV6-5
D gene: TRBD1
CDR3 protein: CASSYNRGNEKLFF
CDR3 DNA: TGTGCCAGCAGTTATAACAGGGGAAATGAAAAACTGTTTTTT

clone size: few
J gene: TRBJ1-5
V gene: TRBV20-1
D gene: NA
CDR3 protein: CSGLHRGNQPQHF
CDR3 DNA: TGCAGTGGTCTTCACAGGGGCAATCAGCCCCAGCATTTT

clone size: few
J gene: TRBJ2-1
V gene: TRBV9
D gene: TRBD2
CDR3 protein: CASRAPTSPYNEQFF
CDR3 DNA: TGTGCCAGCAGGGCCCCGACTAGCCCCTACAATGAGCAGTTCTTC

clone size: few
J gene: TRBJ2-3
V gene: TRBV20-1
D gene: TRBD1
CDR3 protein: CSAALTGGTDTQYF
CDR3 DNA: TGCAGTGCTGCCCTTACAGGGGGCACAGATACGCAGTATTTT

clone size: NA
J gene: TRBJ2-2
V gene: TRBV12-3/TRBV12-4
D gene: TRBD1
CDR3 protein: CASSSDRSGELFF
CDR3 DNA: TGTGCCAGCAGTTCGGACAGGTCCGGGGAGCTGTTTTTT

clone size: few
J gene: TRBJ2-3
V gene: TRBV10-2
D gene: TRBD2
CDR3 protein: CASSGPGGLSTQYF
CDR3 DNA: TGCGCCAGTAGCGGCCCGGGGGGGCTGAGTACGCAGTATTTT

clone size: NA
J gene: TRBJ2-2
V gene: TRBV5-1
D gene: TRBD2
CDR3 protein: CASTLAGYTGELFF
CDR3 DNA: TGCGCCAGCACATTAGCGGGGTACACCGGGGAGCTGTTTTTT

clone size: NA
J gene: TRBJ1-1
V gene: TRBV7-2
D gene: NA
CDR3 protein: CASSLARPVGTEAFF
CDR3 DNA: TGTGCCAGCAGCTTAGCGAGGCCGGTGGGAACTGAAGCTTTCTTT

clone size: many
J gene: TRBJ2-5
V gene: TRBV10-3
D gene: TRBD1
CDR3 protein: CAISDDRGLETQYF
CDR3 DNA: TGTGCCATCAGTGACGACAGGGGGCTAGAGACCCAGTACTTC

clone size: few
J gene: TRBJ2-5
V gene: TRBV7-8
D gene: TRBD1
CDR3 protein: CASSSPDREETQYF
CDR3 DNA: TGTGCCAGCAGCTCCCCGGACAGGGAGGAGACCCAGTACTTC

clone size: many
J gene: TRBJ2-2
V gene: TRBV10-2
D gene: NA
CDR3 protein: CASNPGPNTGELFF
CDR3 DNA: TGCGCCAGCAACCCGGGGCCGAACACCGGGGAGCTGTTTTTT

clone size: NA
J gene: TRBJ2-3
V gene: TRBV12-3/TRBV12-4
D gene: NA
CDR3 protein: CASRPGGFEDTQYF
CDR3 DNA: TGTGCCAGCAGGCCGGGGGGCTTTGAGGATACGCAGTATTTT

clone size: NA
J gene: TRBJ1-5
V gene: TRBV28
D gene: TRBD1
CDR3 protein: CASSTTGVSQPQHF
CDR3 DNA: TGTGCCAGCAGCACAACAGGGGTGAGTCAGCCCCAGCATTTT

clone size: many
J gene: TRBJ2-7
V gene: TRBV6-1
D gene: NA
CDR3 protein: CASSEGDTPYEQYF
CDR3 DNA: TGTGCCAGCAGTGAGGGAGACACCCCCTACGAGCAGTACTTC

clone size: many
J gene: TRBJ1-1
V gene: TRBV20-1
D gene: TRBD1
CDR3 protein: CSGGTEAFF
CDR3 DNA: TGCTCAGGGGGTACTGAAGCTTTCTTT

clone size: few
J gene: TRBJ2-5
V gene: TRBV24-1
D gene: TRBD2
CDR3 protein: CATSEWTSGGETQYF
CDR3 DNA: TGTGCCACCAGTGAGTGGACTAGCGGGGGAGAGACCCAGTACTTC

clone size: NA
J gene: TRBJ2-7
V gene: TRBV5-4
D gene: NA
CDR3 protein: CASSPGPALSEQYF
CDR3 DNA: TGTGCCAGCAGCCCGGGACCTGCCTTGTCCGAGCAGTACTTC

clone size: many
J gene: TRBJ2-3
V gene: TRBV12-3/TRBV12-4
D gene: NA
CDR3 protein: CASSLRLPTTQDTQYF
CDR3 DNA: TGTGCCAGCAGTTTAAGGCTCCCTACTACACAAGATACGCAGTATTTT

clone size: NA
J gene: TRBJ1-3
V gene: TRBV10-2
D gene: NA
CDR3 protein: CASSDRFPIYF
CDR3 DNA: TGCGCCAGCAGTGACAGGTTCCCCATATATTTT

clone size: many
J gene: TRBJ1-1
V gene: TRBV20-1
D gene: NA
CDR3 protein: CSARGGTAITEAFF
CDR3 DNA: TGCAGTGCTAGGGGGGGGACCGCAATAACTGAAGCTTTCTTT

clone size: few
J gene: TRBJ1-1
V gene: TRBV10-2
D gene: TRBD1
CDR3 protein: CASSESTQGGEAFF
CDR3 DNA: TGCGCTAGCAGTGAGTCGACTCAGGGGGGGGAAGCTTTCTTT

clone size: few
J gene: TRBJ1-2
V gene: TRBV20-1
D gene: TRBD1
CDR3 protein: CSARDLQGAGGYTF
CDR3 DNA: TGCAGTGCTAGAGATCTACAGGGGGCAGGTGGCTACACCTTC

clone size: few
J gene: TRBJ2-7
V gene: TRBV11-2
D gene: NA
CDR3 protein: CASSLGGLPSYEQYF
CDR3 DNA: TGTGCCAGCAGCTTAGGCGGACTTCCCTCCTACGAGCAGTACTTC

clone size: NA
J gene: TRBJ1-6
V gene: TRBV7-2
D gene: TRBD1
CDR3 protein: CASSRRQGGNSPLHF
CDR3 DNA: TGTGCCAGCAGCCGACGACAGGGAGGCAATTCACCCCTCCACTTT

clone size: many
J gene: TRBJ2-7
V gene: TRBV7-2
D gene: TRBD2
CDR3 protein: CASSLAHTSGGSYEQYF
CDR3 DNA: TGTGCCAGCAGCTTAGCGCACACTAGCGGGGGTTCTTACGAGCAGTACTTC

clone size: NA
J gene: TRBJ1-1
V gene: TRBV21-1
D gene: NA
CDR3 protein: CASRQDGGLNTEAFF
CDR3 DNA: TGTGCCAGCAGACAGGACGGTGGTCTGAACACTGAAGCTTTCTTT

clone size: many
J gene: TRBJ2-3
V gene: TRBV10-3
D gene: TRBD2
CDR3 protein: CATSPGLGTDTQYF
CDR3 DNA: TGTGCCACTAGTCCGGGACTAGGCACAGATACGCAGTATTTT

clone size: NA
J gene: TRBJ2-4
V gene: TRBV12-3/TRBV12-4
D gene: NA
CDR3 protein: CASKGGGNIQYF
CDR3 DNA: TGTGCCAGCAAGGGGGGAGGGAACATTCAGTACTTC

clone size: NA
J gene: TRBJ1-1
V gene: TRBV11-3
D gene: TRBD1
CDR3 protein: CASSLTGQGDTEAFF
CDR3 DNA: TGTGCCAGCAGCTTAACCGGACAGGGGGACACTGAAGCTTTCTTT

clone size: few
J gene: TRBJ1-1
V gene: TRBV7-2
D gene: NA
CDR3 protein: CASSLDQRMNTEAFF
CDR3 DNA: TGTGCCAGCAGCTTAGATCAGCGAATGAACACTGAAGCTTTCTTT

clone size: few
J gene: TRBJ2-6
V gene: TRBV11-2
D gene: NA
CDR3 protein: CASSAEHSGANVLTF
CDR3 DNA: TGTGCCAGCAGCGCCGAACACTCTGGGGCCAACGTCCTGACTTTC

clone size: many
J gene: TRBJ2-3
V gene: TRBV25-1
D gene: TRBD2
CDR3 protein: CASSESGGTDTQYF
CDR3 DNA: TGTGCCAGCAGTGAGTCGGGGGGGACAGATACGCAGTATTTT

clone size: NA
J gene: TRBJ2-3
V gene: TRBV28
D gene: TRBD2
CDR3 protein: CASSSGLAGEADTQYF
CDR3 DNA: TGTGCCAGCAGTTCGGGACTAGCGGGGGAAGCAGATACGCAGTATTTT

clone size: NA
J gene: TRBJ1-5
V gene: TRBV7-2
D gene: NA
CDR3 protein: CASSLDFGPQPQHF
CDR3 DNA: TGTGCCAGCAGCTTAGATTTCGGACCTCAGCCCCAGCATTTT

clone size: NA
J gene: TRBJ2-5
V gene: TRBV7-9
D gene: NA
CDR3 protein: CASSPLQKETQYF
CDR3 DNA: TGTGCCAGCAGCCCCCTCCAGAAAGAGACCCAGTACTTC